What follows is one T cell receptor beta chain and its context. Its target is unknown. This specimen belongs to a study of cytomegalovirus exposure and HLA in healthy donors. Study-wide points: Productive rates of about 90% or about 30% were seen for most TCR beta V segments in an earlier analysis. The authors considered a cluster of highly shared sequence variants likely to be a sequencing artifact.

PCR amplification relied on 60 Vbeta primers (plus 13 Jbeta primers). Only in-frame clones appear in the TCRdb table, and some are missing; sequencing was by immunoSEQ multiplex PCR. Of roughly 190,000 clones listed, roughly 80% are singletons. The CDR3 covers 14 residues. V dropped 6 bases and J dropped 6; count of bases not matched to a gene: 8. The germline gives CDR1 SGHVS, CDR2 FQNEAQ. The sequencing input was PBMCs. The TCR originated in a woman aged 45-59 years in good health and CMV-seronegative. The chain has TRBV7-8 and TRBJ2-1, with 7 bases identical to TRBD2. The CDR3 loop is CASRGLGGGNEQFF. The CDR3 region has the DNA TGTGCCAGCAGGGGGCTGGGGGGGGGCAATGAGCAGTTCTTC.